The clone carrying this TCR beta chain was recorded at least ten times. Its antigen is undetermined. The V gene lost 4 bases and the J gene lost 7 bases, with 19 bases spanning the gap. The CDR3 consists of 16 residues. Germline V gene data show CDR1 as LNHDA and CDR2 as SQIVND (reference sequence). This record comes from a study of T cell repertoires in cytomegalovirus infection. From the reads, TCRdb called clonotypes with MiXCR, one entry per CDR3 protein. The sample shows about 130,000 distinct CDR3 sequences, more than 25% of them seen only once. The specimen was CD8+ T cells from cultured PBMCs, collected from culture after CMV antigen stimulation. J is TRBJ1-4 and V is TRBV19; no definite D call. The receptor comes from a human donor in good health (CMV status not recorded). Some clones in this sample may be carry-over from other donors' samples. The CDR3 sequence is CASSNKGTAGREKLFF. The CDR3 DNA is TGTGCCAGTAGTAACAAGGGAACAGCCGGTCGTGAAAAACTGTTTTTT.